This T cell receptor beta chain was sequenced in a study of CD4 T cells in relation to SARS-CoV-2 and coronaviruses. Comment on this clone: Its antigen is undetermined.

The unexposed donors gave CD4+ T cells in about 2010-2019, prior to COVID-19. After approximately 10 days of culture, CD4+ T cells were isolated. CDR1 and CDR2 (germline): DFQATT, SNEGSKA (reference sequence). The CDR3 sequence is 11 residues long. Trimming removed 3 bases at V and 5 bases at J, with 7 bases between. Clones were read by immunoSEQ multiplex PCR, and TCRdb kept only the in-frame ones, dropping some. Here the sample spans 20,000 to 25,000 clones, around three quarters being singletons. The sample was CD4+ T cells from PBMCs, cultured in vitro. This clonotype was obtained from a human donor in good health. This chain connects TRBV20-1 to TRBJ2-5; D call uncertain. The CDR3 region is CSASYGETQYF. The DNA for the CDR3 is TGCAGTGCTAGTTACGGGGAGACCCAGTACTTC.